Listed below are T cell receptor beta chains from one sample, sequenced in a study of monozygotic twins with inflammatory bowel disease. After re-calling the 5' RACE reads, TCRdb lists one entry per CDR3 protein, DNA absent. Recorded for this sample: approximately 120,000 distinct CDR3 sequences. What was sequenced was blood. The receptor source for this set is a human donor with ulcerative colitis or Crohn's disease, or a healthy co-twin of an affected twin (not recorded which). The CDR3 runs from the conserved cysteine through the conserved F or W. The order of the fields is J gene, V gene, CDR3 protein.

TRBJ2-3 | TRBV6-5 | CASRAGVTDTQYF
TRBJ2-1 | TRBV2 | CASVRRVDPRTPNEQFF
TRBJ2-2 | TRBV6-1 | CASNIRDTGELFF
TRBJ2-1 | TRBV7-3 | CASSSTGQSEQFF
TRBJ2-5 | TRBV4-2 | CASSLLDGETQYF
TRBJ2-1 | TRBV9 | CASSMGPPSYNEQFF
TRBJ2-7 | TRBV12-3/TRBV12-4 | CASSLLWQGASYEQYF
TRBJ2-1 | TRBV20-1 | CSARDRGLYNEPFF
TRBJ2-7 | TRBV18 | CASSPGEEDNEQYF
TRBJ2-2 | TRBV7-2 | CASSLDLPGELFF
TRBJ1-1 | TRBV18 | CASSPGDHTEAFF
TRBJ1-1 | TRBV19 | CASSISSDNTEAFF
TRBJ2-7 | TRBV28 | CASIPVGQKSHEQYF
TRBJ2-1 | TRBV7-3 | CASAAGTGGYNEQFF
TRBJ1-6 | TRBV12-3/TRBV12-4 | CASRTRDSHSPLHF
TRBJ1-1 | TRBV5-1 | CASSLGRGRPTEAFF
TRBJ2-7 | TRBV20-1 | CSARNPSRGREQYF
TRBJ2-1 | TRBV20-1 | CSARVGDRRYF
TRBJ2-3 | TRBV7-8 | CASSLVSLSDTQYF
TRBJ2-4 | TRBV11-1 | CASSLSGLAGALAKNIQYF
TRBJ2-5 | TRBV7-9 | CASSSGGGARQETQYF
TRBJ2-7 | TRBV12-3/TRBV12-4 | CASSLSLNYEQYF
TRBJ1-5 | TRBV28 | CASAQRGRQPQHF
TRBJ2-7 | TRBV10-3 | CAISEPGSSSYEQYF
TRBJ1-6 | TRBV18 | CASSQGTDSPLHF
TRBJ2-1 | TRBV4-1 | CASSQEGLAGGYNEQFF
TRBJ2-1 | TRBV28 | CASSGLAGERGEQFF
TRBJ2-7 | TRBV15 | CATSRYGTARSYEQYF
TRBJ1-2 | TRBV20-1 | CSALDRAGYTF
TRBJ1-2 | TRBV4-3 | CASSQGMTGDGYTF
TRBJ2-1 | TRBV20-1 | CSAIGEGDSYNEQFF
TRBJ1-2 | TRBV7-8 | CASSFPGQERRGYTF
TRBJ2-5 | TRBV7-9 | CASSSSPPGHQETQYF
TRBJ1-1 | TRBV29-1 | CSALIENTEAFF
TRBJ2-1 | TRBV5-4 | CASSLAGHYNEQFF
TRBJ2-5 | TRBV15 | CATSWVHTHETQYF
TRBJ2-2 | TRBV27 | CASRGPGRAISGELFF
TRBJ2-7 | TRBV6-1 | CASSEGRRYEQYF
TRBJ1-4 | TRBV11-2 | CASSSGTGSNEKLFF
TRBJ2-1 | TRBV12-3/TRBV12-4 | CASSSLGASGGFNEQFF
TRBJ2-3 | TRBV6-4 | CASSDAGGTDTQYF
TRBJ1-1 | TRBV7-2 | CASAWGGGTEAFF
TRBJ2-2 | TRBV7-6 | CASTHSGGASTGELFF
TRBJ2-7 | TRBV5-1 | CASSKGGLGYEQYF
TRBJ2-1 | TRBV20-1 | CSARASDRVDEQFF
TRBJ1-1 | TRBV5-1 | CASSPQVGIEAFF
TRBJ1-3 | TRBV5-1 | CASSREGGQAGNTIYF
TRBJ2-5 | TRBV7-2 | CASSLALLTSGRPWETQYF
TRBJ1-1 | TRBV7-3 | CASSLTGGANTEAFF
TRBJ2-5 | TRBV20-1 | CSATGAQETQYF
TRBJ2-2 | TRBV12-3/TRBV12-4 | CASRLGQNTGELFF
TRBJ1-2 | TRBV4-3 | CASSQELGTDYGYTF
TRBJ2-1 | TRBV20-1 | CSASSGYNEQFF
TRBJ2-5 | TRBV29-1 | CSVGNRGETQYF
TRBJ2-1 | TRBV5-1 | CASSLVGVPDPNNEQFF
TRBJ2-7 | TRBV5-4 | CASSPTGRYEQYF
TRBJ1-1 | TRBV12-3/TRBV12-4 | CASSPDRTVSEAFF